This TCR beta chain was documented in a study of blood T cell repertoires in COVID-19. For the study at large: The cDNA or gDNA used as material had been derived from T cells, B-cell-depleted T cells, or PBMCs.

The CDR3 loop spans 17 amino acids. The junction had 13 bases not matched to a gene; V was cut back by 6 bases and J by 5 bases. Per the germline V gene, CDR1 is SGHVS and CDR2 is FNYEAQ. TCRdb keeps only in-frame clones here, not all; method: immunoSEQ multiplex PCR. The table includes roughly 150,000 clones, 65% to 90% detected once. The sequenced material came from peripheral blood. The clonotype comes from a woman between 45 and 60 years old with acute or convalescent COVID-19. The chain employs TRBV7-6 and TRBJ2-3, with 11 bases fitting TRBD2. CDR3 region: CASRLVHTSGGKDTQYF. CDR3 nucleotide sequence: TGTGCCAGCAGGCTAGTTCACACTAGCGGGGGAAAAGATACGCAGTATTTT.